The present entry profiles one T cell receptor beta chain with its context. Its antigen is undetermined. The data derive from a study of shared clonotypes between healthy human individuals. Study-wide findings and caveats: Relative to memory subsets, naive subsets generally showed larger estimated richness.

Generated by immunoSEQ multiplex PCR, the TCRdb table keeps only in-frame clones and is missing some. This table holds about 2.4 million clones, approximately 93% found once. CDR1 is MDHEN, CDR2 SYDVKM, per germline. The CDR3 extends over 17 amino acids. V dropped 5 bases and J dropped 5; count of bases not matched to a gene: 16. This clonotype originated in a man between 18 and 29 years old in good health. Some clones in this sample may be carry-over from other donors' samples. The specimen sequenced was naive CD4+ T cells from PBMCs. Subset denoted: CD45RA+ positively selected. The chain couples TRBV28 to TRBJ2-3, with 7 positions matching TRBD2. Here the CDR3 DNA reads TGTGCCAGCAGTCCCTCCCCTTGGCGGGAGTATGGAGATACGCAGTATTTT. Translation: CASSPSPWREYGDTQYF.